One sample yielded the 25 T cell receptor beta chains listed below, sequenced in a study of T cells after yellow fever vaccination. Each CDR3 protein gets one entry after TCRdb re-called the 5' RACE reads with MiXCR. Of more than 95,000 distinct CDR3 sequences listed, 7.5% to 10% are singletons. The specimen was CD8+ T cells sorted from PBMCs, collected on the day of the yellow fever booster vaccination. The source is a young man who received the YFV17D yellow fever vaccine.

This sequence joins TRBV4-1 and TRBJ1-1, with D possibly being TRBD1 (5 bases). The CDR3 covers 13 residues. CDR1 and CDR2 from the germline V gene are MGHRA and YSYEKL. Trimming took off 10 bases at V and 3 bases at J, with 15 bases between the two ends. As DNA, the CDR3 is TGCGCCACCTCGGGGGGGTTAGACACTGAAGCTTTCTTT. It is translated as CATSGGLDTEAFF.

In its sample, this clonotype was seen a few times. The gene calls are TRBV3-1 and TRBJ2-6; no reliable D call. Trimming stripped 4 bases from V and 1 base from J, with 8 bases between. The CDR3 loop spans 15 amino acids. Germline loops: CDR1 LGHDT, CDR2 YNNKEL (reference sequence). The chain's CDR3 is CASSLRSSGANVLTF. CDR3 DNA: TGTGCCAGCAGCCTCCGGAGTTCTGGGGCCAACGTCCTGACTTTC.

V and J are TRBV5-1 and TRBJ1-6; D ambiguous. The germline V gene encodes CDR1 SGHRS and CDR2 YFSETQ. V was cut by 4 bases and J by 0 bases, with 8 bases left in between. The CDR3 is 15 amino acids. CDR3 sequence: CASSLQSSYNSPLHF. CDR3 nucleotide sequence: TGCGCCAGCAGCCTACAGAGCTCCTATAATTCACCCCTCCACTTT.

This clonotype came up many times. The rearrangement joins TRBV20-1 to TRBJ2-7; no definite D call. CDR3 size: 13 residues. The germline gives CDR1 DFQATT, CDR2 SNEGSKA (reference sequence). Trimming removed 1 base at V and 0 bases at J, with 7 bases between. The CDR3 loop reads CSARGSSSYEQYF. The CDR3 nucleotides are TGCAGTGCTAGAGGTAGCAGCTCCTACGAGCAGTACTTC.

This clonotype was seen only a few times. The V and J genes are TRBV3-1 and TRBJ2-7; 8 bases agree with TRBD1. This CDR3 is built from 15 residues. The germline gives CDR1 LGHDT, CDR2 YNNKEL (reference sequence). V was pared by 1 base and J by 7 bases, with 9 bases of the junction left unmatched. CDR3 in amino acids: CASSQGATGAWEQYF. The DNA of the CDR3 is TGTGCCAGCAGCCAAGGCGCGACAGGGGCATGGGAGCAGTACTTC.

The V gene is TRBV4-1, the J gene TRBJ1-5; TRBD1 is a possible D gene (6 bases). The V end lost 4 bases, the J end lost 6 bases, and 19 bases lay between the germline ends. This CDR3 has 16 amino acids. Germline V CDR1 and CDR2: MGHRA, YSYEKL. The CDR3 reads CASSPGGGGSGQPQHF. The CDR3 DNA reads as TGCGCCAGCAGCCCAGGTGGAGGGGGGAGCGGTCAGCCCCAGCATTTT.

This clonotype was counted a few times. The gene calls are TRBV25-1 and TRBJ1-1; possible D gene TRBD1, 6 bases. This CDR3 region has 14 residues. Deletions cut 7 bases from V and 1 base from J, with 13 bases between. Germline-derived CDR1 and CDR2 are MGHDK and SYGVNS. This chain's CDR3 is CASTQGQGNTEAFF. The CDR3 nucleotides read TGTGCCAGCACGCAGGGGCAGGGGAACACTGAAGCTTTCTTT.

This clonotype was detected a few times. This chain uses TRBV4-2 with TRBJ1-1; D remains ambiguous. This CDR3 is 14 amino acids long. Per germline, CDR1 LGHNA and CDR2 YNFKEQ. Trimming cost V 0 bases and J 0 bases, with 5 bases left between them. CDR3 loop: CASSQDLLNTEAFF. For the CDR3, the DNA is TGTGCCAGCAGCCAAGACCTTTTGAACACTGAAGCTTTCTTT.

The CDR3 nucleotides are TGTGCCACGAAAAGACAGGGGTATGAGCAGTTCTTC. Its translation is CATKRQGYEQFF. This chain connects TRBV19 to TRBJ2-1, with TRBD1 matching 8 bases. V lost 10 bases to trimming and J lost 8 bases; unmatched junction nucleotides: 7. The CDR3 loop spans 12 amino acids. Germline loops: CDR1 LNHDA, CDR2 SQIVND (reference sequence). Full variable domain (outside the CDR3, taken from reference TRBV19 and TRBJ2-1): DGGITQSPKYLFRKEGQNVTLSCEQNLNHDAMYWYRQDPGQGLRLIYYSQIVNDFQKGDIAEGYSVSREKKESFPLTVTSAQKNPTAFYLCATKRQGYEQFFGPGTRLTVL.

The rearrangement links TRBV2 to TRBJ1-5, with D possibly being TRBD1 (6 bases). CDR1 is SNHLY, CDR2 FYNNEI, per germline. The CDR3 totals 16 residues. With 3 bases removed from V and 0 bases from J, the gap between germline ends came to 12 bases. The CDR3 nucleotides read TGTGCCAGCAGTGACGACAGGTTATATAGCAATCAGCCCCAGCATTTT. Its translation: CASSDDRLYSNQPQHF.

At least ten counts were recorded for this clonotype. The rearrangement uses TRBV7-2 and TRBJ2-1, with 7 bases matching TRBD2. CDR3 length: 17 residues. From germline, CDR1 is SGHTA and CDR2 FQGNSA. V lost 2 bases, J lost 0 bases, and 7 bases stayed unmatched. The CDR3 DNA is TGTGCCAGCAGCTTATCGGTCGGCGGGAGCTCCTACAATGAGCAGTTCTTC. It codes for CASSLSVGGSSYNEQFF.

This clonotype was seen a few times. This chain uses TRBV6-2 or TRBV6-3 with TRBJ1-5; possible D gene TRBD1, 6 bases. V lost 1 base and J 1 base, leaving 11 bases between the germline ends. Germline values: CDR1 MNHEY, CDR2 SVGEGT. The CDR3 spans 16 residues. Written as DNA, the CDR3 is TGTGCCAGCAGTTACTTGGGGGCGCGGAGCAATCAGCCCCAGCATTTT. Translated: CASSYLGARSNQPQHF.

The chain couples TRBV27 to TRBJ2-1; 7 nucleotides line up with TRBD1. V gave up 5 bases and J gave up 6 bases; unmatched junction bases: 7. Germline CDR1 reads MNHEY; CDR2 reads SMNVEV (reference sequence). This CDR3 has 14 amino acids. The DNA of the CDR3 is TGTGCCAGCAGTCCGGGACAGATCTTCAATGAGCAGTTCTTC. Its translation is CASSPGQIFNEQFF.

This clonotype was seen at least ten times. This chain uses TRBV5-1 with TRBJ2-4, with unresolved D. Between the trimmed V and J ends, which lost 4 bases and 0 bases, there was a span of 11 bases. Germline loops: CDR1 SGHRS, CDR2 YFSETQ. CDR3 size: 15 residues. CDR3 sequence: CASSPPWGAKNIQYF. DNA for the CDR3: TGCGCCAGCAGCCCCCCTTGGGGAGCCAAAAACATTCAGTACTTC.

This clonotype showed up many times. The V gene is TRBV7-9, the J gene TRBJ1-5; the match to TRBD1 covers 7 bases. Germline-derived CDR1 and CDR2 are SEHNR and FQNEAQ (reference sequence). The CDR3 runs 14 residues. The V segment lost 3 bases and the J segment 3 bases; nucleotides outside the gene matches: 2. The CDR3 loop reads CASSLGQSNQPQHF. The DNA of the CDR3 is TGTGCCAGCAGCTTGGGACAGTCCAATCAGCCCCAGCATTTT.

This clonotype was seen more than once but under ten times. The V call is TRBV4-1, the J call TRBJ2-1; 8 nucleotides agree with TRBD2. There are 17 residues in the CDR3. With V trimmed by 3 bases and J by 7 bases, 14 bases remained unmatched. Germline lookup yields CDR1 MGHRA and CDR2 YSYEKL. The CDR3 nucleotides are TGCGCCAGCAGCCACCCTGGTGGGTCGGGGGGGGCGAATGAGCAGTTCTTC. It encodes CASSHPGGSGGANEQFF.

The table lists this clonotype with a few counts. The chain links TRBV12-3 or TRBV12-4 to TRBJ2-3; the D is unclear. V was cut by 8 bases and J by 0 bases, with 12 bases left in between. The CDR3 extends over 14 amino acids. The CDR3 is CASLTPTSTDTQYF. In DNA, the CDR3 is TGTGCCAGCTTGACCCCGACTAGCACAGATACGCAGTATTTT.

J is TRBJ2-7 and V is TRBV29-1; tentatively, D is TRBD1 or TRBD2 (7 bases each). V was trimmed by 2 bases and J by 3 bases, leaving 14 bases between them. CDR3 length: 14 residues. CDR1 and CDR2 from the germline V gene are SQVTM and ANQGSEA. The chain's CDR3 is CSVEPTGEGYEQYF. The CDR3 DNA is TGCAGCGTTGAACCCACAGGGGAGGGCTACGAGCAGTACTTC.

This clonotype appeared a few times. The chain joins TRBV12-3 or TRBV12-4 to TRBJ2-1; D gene ambiguous. Trimming stripped 10 bases from V and 8 bases from J, with 15 bases between. CDR3 length equals 12 residues. CDR3 sequence: CATQFGFHEQFF. Written as DNA, the CDR3 is TGTGCCACCCAATTCGGGTTCCATGAGCAGTTCTTC.

This clonotype has only a few counts. The chain uses TRBV2 and TRBJ2-2; D possibly corresponds to TRBD2 (5 bases). This CDR3 region has 15 residues. Looked up from germline, CDR1 is SNHLY and CDR2 is FYNNEI. The ends were cut back, 0 bases at V and 1 base at J, with 6 bases in the middle. The chain's CDR3 is CASSEARGNTGELFF. The DNA of the CDR3 is TGTGCCAGCAGTGAAGCCCGGGGGAACACCGGGGAGCTGTTTTTT.

This clonotype was seen a few times. V and J are TRBV25-1 and TRBJ1-6, with D perhaps TRBD1 (5 bases). Germline CDR1 is MGHDK and CDR2 is SYGVNS. Trimming removed 4 bases from V and 7 bases from J, with 8 bases in between. The CDR3 covers 13 residues. The CDR3 bases are TGTGCCAGCAGTGTTACAGGAAATTCACCCCTCCACTTT. It codes for CASSVTGNSPLHF.

This clonotype was seen a few times. The V and J genes are TRBV4-1 and TRBJ2-7; D possibly corresponds to TRBD1 (5 bases). The CDR3 consists of 14 residues. Deletions cut 5 bases from V and 5 bases from J, with 16 bases between. The germline gives CDR1 MGHRA, CDR2 YSYEKL. CDR3 amino acids: CASSTYQGKDEQYV. The CDR3 DNA follows: TGCGCCAGCAGCACATATCAGGGAAAGGACGAGCAGTACGTC.

The sample holds many counts of this clonotype. This rearrangement joins TRBV20-1 to TRBJ2-5, with TRBD2 matching 11 bases. The CDR3 is 14 amino acids. Germline loops: CDR1 DFQATT, CDR2 SNEGSKA (reference sequence). V lost 2 bases, J lost 3 bases, and 2 bases stayed unmatched. This chain's CDR3 is CSARPTSGEETQYF. The CDR3 DNA reads as TGCAGTGCTAGACCGACTAGCGGGGAAGAGACCCAGTACTTC.

This clonotype has just a few counts. The chain couples TRBV20-1 to TRBJ2-4; D is undetermined. The CDR3 runs to 14 residues. V was clipped by 2 bases and J by 0 bases, with 8 bases between them. Germline V lookup: CDR1 DFQATT, CDR2 SNEGSKA (reference sequence). CDR3 in amino acids: CSARTTVAKNIQYF. CDR3 nucleotide sequence: TGCAGTGCTAGAACCACAGTAGCCAAAAACATTCAGTACTTC.

The chain recombines TRBV6-5 with TRBJ2-7; TRBD1 might be the D (6 bases). CDR3 length: 15 amino acids. Trimming shortened V by 6 bases and J by 0 bases, and 15 bases separated the two germline ends. The germline V gene has CDR1 MNHEY and CDR2 SVGAGI. The CDR3 reads CASRPRGLSSYEQYF. In DNA form, the CDR3 reads TGTGCCAGCAGACCCAGGGGCCTGAGCTCCTACGAGCAGTACTTC.